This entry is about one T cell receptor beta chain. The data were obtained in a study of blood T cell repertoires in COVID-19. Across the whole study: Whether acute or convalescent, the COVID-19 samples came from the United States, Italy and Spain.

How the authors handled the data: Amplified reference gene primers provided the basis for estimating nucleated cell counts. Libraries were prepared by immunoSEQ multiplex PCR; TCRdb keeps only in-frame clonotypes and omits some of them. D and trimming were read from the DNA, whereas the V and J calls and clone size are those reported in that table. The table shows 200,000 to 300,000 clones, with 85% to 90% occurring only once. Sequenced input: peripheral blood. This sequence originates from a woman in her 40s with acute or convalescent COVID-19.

The CDR3 spells CASSTPIAGGQSDEQYV. The DNA of the CDR3 is TGTGCCAGCAGCACTCCCATAGCGGGGGGACAGTCGGACGAGCAGTACGTC. This chain links TRBV2 with TRBJ2-7; 10 nucleotides match TRBD2. This CDR3 region has 17 residues. CDR1 and CDR2 from the germline V gene are SNHLY and FYNNEI. After removal of 6 bases from V and 5 bases from J, the junction contained 16 bases not matched to a gene.